One T cell receptor beta chain is described in this entry. The target antigen is unknown. This entry is derived from a study of cytomegalovirus exposure and HLA in healthy donors. Study-wide findings and caveats: Three chains linked to CMV were shown in vitro to be specific for CMV antigens. Subsequent analysis revealed that first-cohort TCR clusters tended to co-occur in the 130 or so validation repertoires.

The protocol was immunoSEQ multiplex PCR, while the TCRdb copy is restricted to in-frame clones and leaves out a portion. The table lists tens of thousands of clones, about 89% of them singletons, with 0.95% to 1.5% in the top ten. V dropped 0 bases and J dropped 8; count of bases not matched to a gene: 5. The CDR3 length is 16 residues. CDR1 is PRHDT, CDR2 FYEKMQ, per germline (reference sequence). The receptor's source is a woman younger than 35 in good health and CMV-seronegative. The specimen was PBMCs. V gene TRBV13 combines with J gene TRBJ1-6; 9 nucleotides match TRBD1. The CDR3, as DNA: TGTGCCAGCAGCTTAGGACAGGGGGCACCGTATTCACCCCTCCACTTT. Protein product: CASSLGQGAPYSPLHF.